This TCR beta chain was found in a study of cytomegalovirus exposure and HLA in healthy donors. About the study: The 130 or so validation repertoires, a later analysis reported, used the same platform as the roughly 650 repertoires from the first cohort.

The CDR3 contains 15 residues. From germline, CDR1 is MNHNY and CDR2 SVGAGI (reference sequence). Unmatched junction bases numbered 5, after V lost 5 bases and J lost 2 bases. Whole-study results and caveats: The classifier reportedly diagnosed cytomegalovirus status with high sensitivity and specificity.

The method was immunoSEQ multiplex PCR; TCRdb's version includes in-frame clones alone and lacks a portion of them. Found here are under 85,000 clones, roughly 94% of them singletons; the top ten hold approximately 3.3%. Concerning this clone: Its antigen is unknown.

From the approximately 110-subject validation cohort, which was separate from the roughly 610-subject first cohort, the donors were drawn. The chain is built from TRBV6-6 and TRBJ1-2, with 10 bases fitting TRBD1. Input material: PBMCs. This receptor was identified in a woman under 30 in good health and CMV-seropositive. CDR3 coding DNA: TGTGCCAGCAGTAACCGGGACAGGGGAAACTATGGCTACACCTTC. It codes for CASSNRDRGNYGYTF.